Described below is a single T cell receptor (beta chain) sequence and its context. What it recognizes is unknown. Profiled with immunoSEQ multiplex PCR; TCRdb holds only in-frame clones, not every one. The table lists 60,000 to 70,000 clones, approximately 79% of them singletons. The data belong to a study of radiotherapy plus CTLA-4 blockade in lung cancer. Study-level background: Under 20% of patients responded objectively, and roughly 30% achieved disease control. Study-wide results and caveats: The study found tumor-derived TCR clones expanded in blood after radiotherapy plus ipilimumab. Early blood T cell clone dynamics, with interferon-beta, were reported to best predict response.

Those with chemo-refractory metastatic non-small-cell lung cancer were treated with focal radiation combined with CTLA-4 blockade using ipilimumab. The CDR3 covers 15 residues. Germline assignment: CDR1 SGHTA and CDR2 FQGNSA. V shed 5 bases and J 2 bases; nucleotides not matched to a gene: 6. The sequences come from peripheral blood, collected from a patient treated with radiotherapy plus ipilimumab. This sequence was found in a human donor with non-small cell lung cancer who had a complete response to radiotherapy plus ipilimumab. This rearrangement joins TRBV7-2 to TRBJ1-2; 9 positions match TRBD1. CDR3 DNA sequence: TGTGCCAGCAGCGGGGGGACAGGGAACAACTATGGCTACACCTTC. Residues: CASSGGTGNNYGYTF.